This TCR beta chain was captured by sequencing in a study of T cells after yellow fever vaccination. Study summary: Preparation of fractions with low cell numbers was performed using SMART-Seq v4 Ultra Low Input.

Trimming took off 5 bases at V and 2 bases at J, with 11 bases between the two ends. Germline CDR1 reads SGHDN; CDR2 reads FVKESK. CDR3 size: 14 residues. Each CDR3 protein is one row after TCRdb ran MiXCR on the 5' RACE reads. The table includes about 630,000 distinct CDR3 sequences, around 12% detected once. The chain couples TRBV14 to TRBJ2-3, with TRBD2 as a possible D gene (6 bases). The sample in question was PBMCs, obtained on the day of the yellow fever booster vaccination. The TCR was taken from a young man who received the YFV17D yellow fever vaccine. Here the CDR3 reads CASSDGGYTDTQYF. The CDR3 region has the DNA TGTGCCAGCAGCGATGGGGGGTACACAGATACGCAGTATTTT.